This T cell receptor (beta chain) was recovered during a study of early stage breast cancer tumors. Study-wide context: Most invasive tumors, about 75% of the 16, were ER+/PR+/HER2-.

Generated by immunoSEQ multiplex PCR, the TCRdb table keeps only in-frame clones and is missing some. The data contain about 5,400 clones, 60% to 80% of them seen just once; the ten biggest clones take up over 8%. As concerns this clone: Its cognate antigen is unknown.

Germline V gives CDR1 MDHEN, CDR2 SYDVKM. V gave up 2 bases and J gave up 8 bases, with 7 bases separating them. CDR3 length: 12 amino acids. Study outcomes and limitations: Commonly generated sequences made up most enriched TCRB sequences shared between patients.

The TCR comes from a person aged 55 to 70 with breast cancer. The chain links TRBV28 to TRBJ2-1; the D is unclear. The sequencing sample was made of breast tumor tissue. The CDR3 loop reads CASSLSRYEQFF. In DNA, the CDR3 is TGTGCCAGCAGTTTAAGTCGCTATGAGCAGTTCTTC.